This T cell receptor (beta chain) appears in the sequencing data of a study of post-analysis software for immune sequencing data. Unique molecular identifiers were present in the TCR beta cDNA libraries. Input populations of about 1 to 11 million T cells gave rise to approximately 500,000 cDNA molecules. MiXCR was run by TCRdb on the PCR reads, yielding one entry per CDR3 protein. The repertoire has some 700,000 distinct CDR3 sequences, approximately 59% of them found once; the top ten carry around 10%. As regards this clonotype: Its target is not known.

General study findings and limits: When patients were compared with controls, 4 or 5 TRBV segments were more frequent, TRBV5-6, TRBV5-1 and TRBV20-1 among them. Normalized Chao1 diversity in multiple sclerosis patients fell significantly below that of controls.

Germline lookup yields CDR1 SEHNR and CDR2 FQNEAQ (reference sequence). V was shortened by 4 bases and J by 6 bases, with 13 bases between the two germline ends. CDR3 size: 13 residues. The sequenced sample was blood. This clonotype was obtained from a girl aged 2 to 10 with multiple sclerosis. The V gene is TRBV7-9, the J gene TRBJ2-7; D is possibly TRBD1 (6 bases). The CDR3, as DNA: TGTGCCAGCAGCTGGGGGCAGGTCCTCGAGCAGTACTTC. The encoded protein is CASSWGQVLEQYF.